Listed below are T cell receptor beta chains from one sample, sequenced in a study of cytomegalovirus exposure and HLA in healthy donors. Sequencing was performed with immunoSEQ multiplex PCR; in TCRdb, only in-frame clones are kept and a portion is missing. The table includes about 120,000 clones, approximately 85% detected once. Sequences were obtained from PBMCs. The receptors originated from a male donor in good health and CMV-seropositive. The CDR3 runs from the conserved cysteine through the conserved F or W. The D gene is left open where the match is weak. Only some rows state a clone size, as once, few, many or a class for expanded clones.

d_gene: NA; abundance: NA; j_gene: TRBJ2-2; v_gene: TRBV9; CDR3aa: CASSITNTGELFF; CDR3nt: TGTGCCAGCAGCATCACGAACACCGGGGAGCTGTTTTTT
d_gene: NA; abundance: NA; j_gene: TRBJ2-2; v_gene: TRBV29-1; CDR3aa: CSVESRLDTGELFF; CDR3nt: TGCAGCGTTGAAAGCAGGTTAGACACCGGGGAGCTGTTTTTT
d_gene: NA; abundance: NA; j_gene: TRBJ1-1; v_gene: TRBV6-1; CDR3aa: CASSEVRNTEAFF; CDR3nt: TGTGCCAGCAGTGAAGTTCGGAACACTGAAGCTTTCTTT
d_gene: NA; abundance: NA; j_gene: TRBJ1-1; v_gene: TRBV19; CDR3aa: CASSTTGMTEAFF; CDR3nt: TGTGCCAGTAGTACAACAGGGATGACTGAAGCTTTCTTT
d_gene: TRBD1; abundance: NA; j_gene: TRBJ2-7; v_gene: TRBV28; CDR3aa: CASIRTGSSEQYF; CDR3nt: TGTGCCAGCATTAGGACAGGGTCGTCCGAGCAGTACTTC
d_gene: NA; abundance: NA; j_gene: TRBJ2-1; v_gene: TRBV6-1; CDR3aa: CASSGYLDNEQFF; CDR3nt: TGTGCCAGCAGTGGCTATTTGGACAATGAGCAGTTCTTC
d_gene: TRBD1; abundance: NA; j_gene: TRBJ2-7; v_gene: TRBV29-1; CDR3aa: CSAVGDSPYEQYF; CDR3nt: TGCAGCGCGGTAGGGGACAGTCCCTACGAGCAGTACTTC
d_gene: TRBD2; abundance: NA; j_gene: TRBJ2-7; v_gene: TRBV28; CDR3aa: CASRPTSGTYEQYF; CDR3nt: TGTGCCAGCAGGCCGACTAGCGGGACCTACGAGCAGTACTTC
d_gene: NA; abundance: NA; j_gene: TRBJ2-7; v_gene: TRBV15; CDR3aa: CATSRDLLVQYF; CDR3nt: TGTGCCACCAGCAGAGATTTACTTGTGCAGTACTTC
d_gene: TRBD2; abundance: NA; j_gene: TRBJ2-5; v_gene: TRBV5-4; CDR3aa: CAYGLAGAGETQYF; CDR3nt: TGTGCGTATGGACTAGCGGGGGCGGGAGAGACCCAGTACTTC
d_gene: TRBD2; abundance: NA; j_gene: TRBJ2-1; v_gene: TRBV7-2; CDR3aa: CASSLTSGNNEQFF; CDR3nt: TGTGCCAGCAGCTTGACTAGCGGGAATAATGAGCAGTTCTTC
d_gene: NA; abundance: NA; j_gene: TRBJ1-1; v_gene: TRBV6-4; CDR3aa: CASSVDADGLAFF; CDR3nt: TGTGCCAGCAGTGTTGACGCCGATGGGCTAGCTTTCTTT
d_gene: NA; abundance: NA; j_gene: TRBJ1-6; v_gene: TRBV5-1; CDR3aa: CASSLLSVYNSPLHF; CDR3nt: TGCGCCAGCAGCTTGCTTTCCGTCTATAATTCACCCCTCCACTTT
d_gene: TRBD1; abundance: NA; j_gene: TRBJ2-7; v_gene: TRBV7-9; CDR3aa: CASSLDRARLYEQYF; CDR3nt: TGTGCCAGCAGCTTGGACAGGGCCAGACTCTACGAGCAGTACTTC
d_gene: NA; abundance: NA; j_gene: TRBJ2-1; v_gene: TRBV4-3; CDR3aa: CASSQDLQAYNEQFF; CDR3nt: TGCGCCAGCAGCCAAGACTTACAGGCTTACAATGAGCAGTTCTTC
d_gene: NA; abundance: NA; j_gene: TRBJ1-4; v_gene: TRBV19; CDR3aa: CASSMFREDEKLFF; CDR3nt: TGTGCCAGTAGTATGTTTAGGGAGGATGAAAAACTGTTTTTT
d_gene: TRBD2; abundance: NA; j_gene: TRBJ2-4; v_gene: TRBV28; CDR3aa: CASSLVRGGNLAKNIQYF; CDR3nt: TGTGCCAGCAGTTTAGTACGGGGAGGGAATTTAGCCAAAAACATTCAGTACTTC
d_gene: NA; abundance: NA; j_gene: TRBJ2-7; v_gene: TRBV29-1; CDR3aa: CSVEGDFMEQYF; CDR3nt: TGCAGCGTTGAAGGGGACTTCATGGAGCAGTACTTC
d_gene: TRBD2; abundance: NA; j_gene: TRBJ2-2; v_gene: TRBV11-1; CDR3aa: CASSHGLAGEGELFF; CDR3nt: TGTGCCAGCAGCCACGGACTAGCGGGAGAGGGGGAGCTGTTTTTT
d_gene: NA; abundance: NA; j_gene: TRBJ2-7; v_gene: TRBV5-4; CDR3aa: CASSLLDSYEQYF; CDR3nt: TGTGCCAGCAGCTTGCTAGACTCCTACGAGCAGTACTTC
d_gene: NA; abundance: NA; j_gene: TRBJ2-7; v_gene: TRBV21-1; CDR3aa: CASSKGTSGRYEQYF; CDR3nt: TGTGCCAGCAGCAAAGGGACTAGCGGGAGGTACGAGCAGTACTTC
d_gene: TRBD2; abundance: few; j_gene: TRBJ2-3; v_gene: TRBV5-4; CDR3aa: CASSSAGGANTDTQYF; CDR3nt: TGTGCCAGCAGCTCGGCGGGGGGTGCGAACACAGATACGCAGTATTTT
d_gene: NA; abundance: NA; j_gene: TRBJ2-7; v_gene: TRBV28; CDR3aa: CASWSRTAYEQYF; CDR3nt: TGTGCCAGCTGGAGCAGGACAGCCTACGAGCAGTACTTC
d_gene: TRBD1; abundance: NA; j_gene: TRBJ1-1; v_gene: TRBV11-2; CDR3aa: CASSLAGQGGTEAFF; CDR3nt: TGTGCCAGCAGCTTAGCTGGACAGGGTGGCACTGAAGCTTTCTTT
d_gene: NA; abundance: NA; j_gene: TRBJ2-1; v_gene: TRBV27; CDR3aa: CASSGSSYNEQFF; CDR3nt: TGTGCCAGCAGCGGTAGCTCCTACAATGAGCAGTTCTTC
d_gene: NA; abundance: NA; j_gene: TRBJ1-5; v_gene: TRBV19; CDR3aa: CASSISVPEAQHF; CDR3nt: TGTGCCAGTAGTATATCGGTTCCTGAAGCCCAGCATTTT
d_gene: TRBD1; abundance: NA; j_gene: TRBJ1-4; v_gene: TRBV9; CDR3aa: CASSVAGGQGNEKLFF; CDR3nt: TGTGCCAGCAGCGTAGCCGGGGGACAGGGGAATGAAAAACTGTTTTTT
d_gene: NA; abundance: few; j_gene: TRBJ2-2; v_gene: TRBV18; CDR3aa: CASSTVNTGELFF; CDR3nt: TGTGCCAGCTCAACAGTTAACACCGGGGAGCTGTTTTTT
d_gene: TRBD1; abundance: few; j_gene: TRBJ2-6; v_gene: TRBV19; CDR3aa: CASSKGPGQGSSGANVLTF; CDR3nt: TGTGCCAGTAGTAAAGGCCCGGGACAGGGGAGCTCTGGGGCCAACGTCCTGACTTTC
d_gene: NA; abundance: NA; j_gene: TRBJ2-1; v_gene: TRBV11-2; CDR3aa: CASSLVGTNYNEQFF; CDR3nt: TGTGCCAGCAGCTTAGTAGGGACAAACTACAATGAGCAGTTCTTC
d_gene: TRBD1; abundance: NA; j_gene: TRBJ2-7; v_gene: TRBV19; CDR3aa: CASSTHGTGGYEQYF; CDR3nt: TGTGCCAGTAGTACCCACGGGACAGGGGGCTACGAGCAGTACTTC
d_gene: TRBD1; abundance: NA; j_gene: TRBJ2-7; v_gene: TRBV6-5; CDR3aa: CASSYTGQITYEQYF; CDR3nt: TGTGCCAGCAGTTACACGGGACAGATCACCTACGAGCAGTACTTC
d_gene: NA; abundance: few; j_gene: TRBJ2-5; v_gene: TRBV19; CDR3aa: CASSIARPANRALQETQYF; CDR3nt: TGTGCCAGTAGTATAGCCCGGCCGGCGAACAGGGCCCTTCAAGAGACCCAGTACTTC
d_gene: NA; abundance: NA; j_gene: TRBJ1-1; v_gene: TRBV28; CDR3aa: CASSLAFGPGTEAFF; CDR3nt: TGTGCCAGCAGTTTAGCTTTCGGACCGGGGACTGAAGCTTTCTTT
d_gene: NA; abundance: NA; j_gene: TRBJ2-3; v_gene: TRBV4-2; CDR3aa: CAGTNGLASDTQYF; CDR3nt: TGTGCCGGCACGAACGGGCTAGCGTCAGATACGCAGTATTTT
d_gene: TRBD2; abundance: NA; j_gene: TRBJ2-3; v_gene: TRBV5-4; CDR3aa: CASSLGTSGRGYTQYF; CDR3nt: TGTGCCAGCAGCTTGGGGACTAGCGGGAGAGGATATACGCAGTATTTT
d_gene: TRBD1; abundance: once; j_gene: TRBJ1-4; v_gene: TRBV10-3; CDR3aa: CATQQGELMQATNEKLFF; CDR3nt: TGTGCCACCCAACAGGGGGAATTAATGCAGGCAACTAATGAAAAACTGTTTTTT
d_gene: TRBD2; abundance: NA; j_gene: TRBJ2-1; v_gene: TRBV19; CDR3aa: CASSSLAGGPRHEQFF; CDR3nt: TGTGCCAGTAGTAGCTTAGCGGGAGGGCCCCGGCATGAGCAGTTCTTC
d_gene: NA; abundance: few; j_gene: TRBJ2-6; v_gene: TRBV7-6; CDR3aa: CASSLAGGSGANVLTF; CDR3nt: TGTGCCAGCAGCTTAGCGGGCGGGTCTGGGGCCAACGTCCTGACTTTC
d_gene: TRBD2; abundance: NA; j_gene: TRBJ2-6; v_gene: TRBV7-8; CDR3aa: CASSPVAGTFFGANGLTF; CDR3nt: TGTGCCAGCAGTCCAGTAGCGGGAACTTTTTTTGGGGCCAACGGCCTGACTTTC
d_gene: NA; abundance: NA; j_gene: TRBJ1-2; v_gene: TRBV29-1; CDR3aa: CSVDGWGEYGYTF; CDR3nt: TGCAGCGTTGATGGATGGGGCGAGTATGGCTACACCTTC
d_gene: NA; abundance: NA; j_gene: TRBJ1-5; v_gene: TRBV7-9; CDR3aa: CSSSPPAGRGNQPQHF; CDR3nt: TGTTCCAGCAGCCCACCCGCGGGGCGAGGCAATCAGCCCCAGCATTTT
d_gene: TRBD2; abundance: few; j_gene: TRBJ2-5; v_gene: TRBV28; CDR3aa: CASSKAGPQETQYF; CDR3nt: TGTGCCAGCAGTAAAGCGGGACCCCAAGAGACCCAGTACTTC
d_gene: TRBD2; abundance: NA; j_gene: TRBJ2-3; v_gene: TRBV11-2; CDR3aa: CASSLDPAGGPNTQYF; CDR3nt: TGTGCCAGCAGCTTAGATCCAGCGGGAGGGCCAAATACGCAGTATTTT
d_gene: NA; abundance: few; j_gene: TRBJ2-1; v_gene: TRBV7-2; CDR3aa: CASSLVFTEYNEQFF; CDR3nt: TGTGCCAGCAGCTTAGTCTTCACGGAGTACAATGAGCAGTTCTTC
d_gene: NA; abundance: NA; j_gene: TRBJ2-1; v_gene: TRBV11-3; CDR3aa: CASSLERGKGGEQFF; CDR3nt: TGTGCCAGCAGCTTAGAGAGGGGGAAGGGCGGGGAGCAGTTCTTC
d_gene: TRBD1; abundance: NA; j_gene: TRBJ1-4; v_gene: TRBV5-1; CDR3aa: CASSLVGQTYATNEKLFF; CDR3nt: TGCGCCAGCAGCTTGGTGGGACAGACCTATGCAACTAATGAAAAACTGTTTTTT
d_gene: NA; abundance: NA; j_gene: TRBJ1-2; v_gene: TRBV19; CDR3aa: CATLTVHRYTF; CDR3nt: TGTGCCACCCTGACTGTTCATCGCTACACCTTC
d_gene: NA; abundance: few; j_gene: TRBJ1-5; v_gene: TRBV15; CDR3aa: CATSRSKGVWDQPQHF; CDR3nt: TGTGCCACCAGCAGATCGAAGGGGGTTTGGGATCAGCCCCAGCATTTT
d_gene: TRBD1; abundance: NA; j_gene: TRBJ2-3; v_gene: TRBV27; CDR3aa: CASSWVAGGDTQYF; CDR3nt: TGTGCCAGCAGTTGGGTTGCAGGGGGAGATACGCAGTATTTT
d_gene: TRBD2; abundance: NA; j_gene: TRBJ2-7; v_gene: TRBV9; CDR3aa: CASSVGPSGSHEQYF; CDR3nt: TGTGCCAGCAGCGTAGGTCCTAGCGGGAGCCACGAGCAGTACTTC
d_gene: TRBD1; abundance: NA; j_gene: TRBJ2-1; v_gene: TRBV7-9; CDR3aa: CASSSGQSNEQFF; CDR3nt: TGTGCCAGCAGCTCGGGACAGAGCAATGAGCAGTTCTTC
d_gene: TRBD2; abundance: NA; j_gene: TRBJ2-3; v_gene: TRBV28; CDR3aa: CASSRLAGREGNTQYF; CDR3nt: TGTGCCAGCAGTCGTCTGGCGGGAAGGGAGGGGAATACGCAGTATTTT
d_gene: NA; abundance: once; j_gene: TRBJ2-6; v_gene: TRBV6-5; CDR3aa: CASSYSTTGGANGLTF; CDR3nt: TGTGCCAGCAGTTACTCTACGACGGGTGGGGCCAACGGCCTGACTTTC
d_gene: TRBD2; abundance: few; j_gene: TRBJ2-5; v_gene: TRBV5-1; CDR3aa: CASSLGIAGGQETQYF; CDR3nt: TGCGCCAGCAGCTTGGGTATAGCGGGAGGCCAAGAGACCCAGTACTTC